This T cell receptor beta chain is drawn from a study of blood T cell repertoires in COVID-19. On the study more broadly: Samples representing acute and convalescent COVID-19 were sourced from the United States, Italy and Spain.

Original analysis: Amplification from reference gene primers served as the basis for estimated nucleated cell counts. Data came from immunoSEQ multiplex PCR; TCRdb stores just in-frame clones and leaves some out. Clone size and V and J calls were adopted from that table, with D and trimming inferred from the DNA. The repertoire includes about 270,000 clones, 88% of them detected once, and around 0.9% sits in the top ten. Germline CDR1 reads MDHEN; CDR2 reads SYDVKM. V shed 6 bases and J shed 0 bases, with 14 bases lying between them. CDR3 length: 16 amino acids. Participant reports of clinical history set cohort assignment.

The source of this sequence is a woman under 40 who had recovered from COVID-19. The specimen sequenced was PBMCs or T cells enriched from blood (not recorded which). V usage is TRBV28 and J usage is TRBJ1-4; no definite D call. The CDR3 bases are TGTGCCAGCAGCCTAGCTGGACCACCAACTAATGAAAAACTGTTTTTT. As protein: CASSLAGPPTNEKLFF.